This entry features one T cell receptor beta chain sequence. The data are from a study of CDR3 diversity in severe acne. TCRdb reprocessed the PCR reads via MiXCR and lists one record per CDR3 protein. The table records fewer than 100,000 distinct CDR3 sequences, roughly 51% of them present only once. The V end was cut by 7 bases, the J end by 6 bases, with 13 bases between. Germline V gene lookup returns CDR1 SNHLY and CDR2 FYNNEI. The CDR3 contains 13 residues. Sequenced: blood. The chain couples TRBV2 to TRBJ1-5; no definite D call. The receptor was derived from a male donor in good health, without acne. The chain's CDR3 is CASNPGRGQPQHF. As DNA, the CDR3 is TGTGCCAGCAACCCCGGGCGGGGTCAGCCCCAGCATTTT.